A single sample is the source of the 30 T cell receptor beta chains below, sequenced in a study of T cells after yellow fever vaccination. TCRdb ran MiXCR on the 5' RACE reads and lists one entry per CDR3 protein. The top ten hold about 12% of the sample, which has 25,000 to 30,000 distinct CDR3 sequences, around 5.5% seen once. The sample consisted of PBMCs, either bulk or a sorted T-cell subset (CD4+, CD8+, memory, or dextramer-sorted; not recorded which), taken 15 days after the yellow fever booster vaccination. Receptors originate from a man aged 25-45 years who received the YFV17D yellow fever vaccine.

The table lists this clonotype with many counts. The chain carries TRBV5-6 and TRBJ2-4; TRBD1 aligns across 8 bases. Losses at the gene ends were 3 bases for V and 8 bases for J; bases not matched to a gene: 1. Germline V lookup: CDR1 SGHDT, CDR2 YYEEEE. CDR3 length: 12 amino acids. In nucleotides, the CDR3 is TGTGCCAGCAGCTGGGGACAGGACATTCAGTACTTC. Protein: CASSWGQDIQYF.

This clonotype was seen more than once but under ten times. The chain joins TRBV7-2 to TRBJ1-4; 9 bases fit TRBD1. V was pared by 5 bases and J by 11 bases, with 9 bases of the junction left unmatched. Looked up from germline, CDR1 is SGHTA and CDR2 is FQGNSA. This CDR3 spans 14 amino acids. As DNA, the CDR3 is TGTGCCAGCAGCAGAACGGGACAGGGAGGGAAACTGTTTTTT. Translated: CASSRTGQGGKLFF.

This clonotype was picked up many times. The chain links TRBV20-1 to TRBJ2-3, with D unclear. The V gene's germline CDR1 is DFQATT and CDR2 SNEGSKA (reference sequence). The CDR3 totals 16 residues. V was trimmed by 3 bases and J by 6 bases, leaving 22 bases between them. CDR3 in DNA: TGCAGTGCTAGTGTCGTCGATAGCCAGCTGAAGGATACGCAGTATTTT. This sequence encodes CSASVVDSQLKDTQYF.

As for this clonotype: Being one base from a much bigger clone, this may be a read error. The rearrangement links TRBV29-1 to TRBJ2-1; 7 nucleotides agree with TRBD1. This CDR3 contains 14 residues. Per germline, CDR1 SQVTM and CDR2 ANQGSEA. The CDR3 region is CSVEEGGSYNQQFF. The CDR3 nucleotides read TGCAGCGTTGAAGAAGGGGGCTCCTACAATCAGCAGTTCTTC.

This clonotype has ten or more counts. The V and J genes are TRBV28 and TRBJ2-7; 8 positions match TRBD1. J lost 7 bases, V lost 3 bases, and 8 bases had no gene match. This CDR3 is built from 14 residues. Germline CDR1 reads MDHEN; CDR2 reads SYDVKM. The CDR3 bases are TGTGCCAGCAGTTTCAGGGGGCCCTCCGGGGAGCAGTACTTC. This encodes CASSFRGPSGEQYF.

By sample fraction, this clonotype is medium-sized. The V call is TRBV27, the J call TRBJ2-2; 10 nucleotides agree with TRBD1. The CDR3 runs to 19 residues. Losses at the gene ends were 0 bases for V and 6 bases for J; bases not matched to a gene: 13. The V gene's germline CDR1 is MNHEY and CDR2 SMNVEV (reference sequence). CDR3 in DNA: TGTGCCAGCAGTTTATCCTCTTATCCGGGACAGGGGACCGCCGGGGAGCTGTTTTTT. This translates into CASSLSSYPGQGTAGELFF.

This clonotype occurred many times. The V gene is TRBV6-2 or TRBV6-3, the J gene TRBJ2-1; possibly TRBD1 for D (6 bases). Deletions cut 4 bases from V and 1 base from J, with 11 bases between. The CDR3 spans 15 residues. Germline values: CDR1 MNHEY, CDR2 SVGEGT. The CDR3 protein is CASSWTEGSYNEQFF. In nucleotides, the CDR3 is TGTGCCAGCAGTTGGACAGAGGGTTCCTACAATGAGCAGTTCTTC.

This clonotype was detected ten times or more. The chain has TRBV20-1 and TRBJ2-1; D may correspond to TRBD1 or TRBD2 (5 bases each). The CDR3 runs 14 residues. The germline CDR1 and CDR2 sequences are DFQATT and SNEGSKA (reference sequence). V lost 0 bases to trimming and J lost 4 bases, with 10 bases between them. The CDR3 bases are TGCAGTGCTAGAGATTGGGGGTTGTACAATGAGCAGTTCTTC. It yields the protein CSARDWGLYNEQFF.

This clonotype has ten or more counts. The chain is built from TRBV5-4 and TRBJ1-2; D might be TRBD1 (5 bases). The germline V gene encodes CDR1 SGHNT and CDR2 YYREEE (reference sequence). The V gene lost 0 bases and the J gene lost 7 bases, with 16 bases spanning the gap. The CDR3 loop spans 15 amino acids. CDR3 protein: CASSLGAGPSGGYTF. The CDR3 DNA sequence: TGTGCCAGCAGCTTGGGGGCAGGGCCGTCCGGTGGCTACACCTTC.

A note on this clonotype: A read error may be the cause here, since a much bigger clone is one base away. This chain connects TRBV20-1 to TRBJ2-2; the match to TRBD1 covers 12 bases. The germline V gene encodes CDR1 DFQATT and CDR2 SNEGSKA (reference sequence). CDR3 size: 16 residues. This chain's CDR3 is CCARVPGQGAPGELFF. CDR3 sequence (DNA): TGCTGTGCTCGAGTACCGGGACAGGGGGCGCCCGGGGAGCTGTTTTTT.

In its sample, this clonotype was seen many times. The rearrangement links TRBV19 to TRBJ2-2, with 7 positions matching TRBD1. This CDR3 contains 16 residues. The germline CDR1 and CDR2 sequences are LNHDA and SQIVND (reference sequence). J was trimmed by 3 bases and V by 3 bases; bases with no gene match: 7. CDR3 protein: CASSISNRGHTGELFF. Here the CDR3 DNA reads TGTGCCAGTAGTATTTCCAACAGGGGACACACCGGGGAGCTGTTTTTT. Drawing the rest from reference TRBV19 and TRBJ2-2, the complete variable domain is DGGITQSPKYLFRKEGQNVTLSCEQNLNHDAMYWYRQDPGQGLRLIYYSQIVNDFQKGDIAEGYSVSREKKESFPLTVTSAQKNPTAFYLCASSISNRGHTGELFFGEGSRLTVL.

This clonotype has a count of ten or more. This sequence joins TRBV6-1 and TRBJ1-1, with 10 bases aligning to TRBD1. The germline V gene has CDR1 MNHNS and CDR2 SASEGT. After removal of 6 bases from V and 4 bases from J, the junction contained 8 bases not matched to a gene. This CDR3 is 15 amino acids long. CDR3 in amino acids: CASRPDRDRGTEAFF. The CDR3 DNA sequence: TGTGCCAGCAGGCCCGACCGGGACAGGGGCACTGAAGCTTTCTTT.

The V and J genes are TRBV5-1 and TRBJ2-5, with TRBD2 matching 7 bases. Trimming took 4 bases from V and 5 from J; bases not matched to a gene: 11. The CDR3 has 15 amino acids. Looked up from germline, CDR1 is SGHRS and CDR2 is YFSETQ. Written as DNA, the CDR3 is TGCGCCAGCAGCCGACTCCCGGGAGGAGACGAGACCCAGTACTTC. It translates to CASSRLPGGDETQYF. The entire variable domain, with the rest obtained from reference TRBV5-1 and TRBJ2-5, is as follows: KAGVTQTPRYLIKTRGQQVTLSCSPISGHRSVSWYQQTPGQGLQFLFEYFSETQRNKGNFPGRFSGRQFSNSRSEMNVSTLELGDSALYLCASSRLPGGDETQYFGPGTRLLVL.

In regard to this clonotype: Possible read error: a much larger clone is one base away. CDR3 in amino acids: CASSLGSTYGYTF. DNA for the CDR3: TGTGCCAGCAGCCTAGGGTCCACCTATGGCTACACCTTC. The rearrangement joins TRBV3-1 to TRBJ1-2, with D unresolved. Germline CDR1 reads LGHDT; CDR2 reads YNNKEL (reference sequence). The CDR3 contains 13 residues. V gave up 4 bases and J gave up 4 bases, with 10 bases separating them.

In its sample, this clonotype was seen many times. The chain has TRBV5-6 and TRBJ2-7; D is undetermined. CDR1 SGHDT and CDR2 YYEEEE come from the germline V gene. The CDR3 runs 12 residues. Trimming took off 2 bases at V and 7 bases at J, with 10 bases between the two ends. CDR3 DNA sequence: TGTGCCAGCAGCTTTAAGGCTCAGGAGCAGTACTTC. It codes for CASSFKAQEQYF.

This clonotype was counted at least ten times. The chain couples TRBV6-5 to TRBJ2-5, with D tentatively TRBD1 or TRBD2 (5 bases each). V shed 2 bases and J shed 4 bases, with 14 bases lying between them. Germline V lookup: CDR1 MNHEY, CDR2 SVGAGI. This CDR3 comprises 15 residues. For the CDR3, the DNA is TGTGCCAGCAGTTACGCTCACGGGGCGCGAGAGACCCAGTACTTC. Encoded protein: CASSYAHGARETQYF.

This clonotype was counted at least ten times. The genes are TRBV25-1 and TRBJ2-1; D is perhaps TRBD1 (6 bases). The germline V gene encodes CDR1 MGHDK and CDR2 SYGVNS. This CDR3 has 12 amino acids. With 0 bases removed from V and 14 bases from J, the gap between germline ends came to 11 bases. The CDR3 reads CASSEYRTEEFF. For the CDR3, the DNA is TGTGCCAGCAGTGAATATCGGACAGAGGAGTTCTTC.

This clonotype was seen many times. The chain couples TRBV6-5 to TRBJ2-7, with D unresolved. This CDR3 comprises 14 residues. Germline values: CDR1 MNHEY, CDR2 SVGAGI. Between the trimmed V and J ends, which lost 8 bases and 0 bases, there was a span of 14 bases. The CDR3 protein is CASATVRSSYEQYF. CDR3 DNA sequence: TGTGCCAGCGCCACCGTCAGGAGCTCCTACGAGCAGTACTTC.

There are many counts of this clonotype. The chain carries TRBV6-2 or TRBV6-3 and TRBJ2-3; 8 nucleotides agree with TRBD1. Germline V CDR1 and CDR2: MNHEY, SVGEGT. The CDR3 covers 13 residues. Trimming at V came to 8 bases and at J to 3 bases, leaving 4 bases not matched to a gene. This CDR3 reads CASFRQGTDTQYF. The DNA of the CDR3 is TGTGCCAGCTTTCGACAGGGGACAGATACGCAGTATTTT.

This chain uses TRBV20-1 with TRBJ2-5, with D possibly being TRBD1 or TRBD2 (6 bases each). V dropped 0 bases and J dropped 4 bases, with 12 bases sitting between them. The CDR3 covers 14 residues. Germline V gene data show CDR1 as DFQATT and CDR2 as SNEGSKA (reference sequence). The CDR3 loop reads CSARDRGLPETQYF. The CDR3 DNA reads TGCAGTGCTAGAGACAGGGGACTCCCAGAGACCCAGTACTTC.

This clonotype was found many times. The rearrangement uses TRBV5-5 and TRBJ2-3, with D perhaps TRBD2 (6 bases). V was trimmed by 0 bases and J by 6 bases, leaving 14 bases between them. Per germline, CDR1 SGHKS and CDR2 YYEKEE (reference sequence). The CDR3 is 15 residues long. The CDR3 sequence is CASSLGGFGGDTQYF. CDR3 nucleotide sequence: TGTGCCAGCAGCTTGGGAGGGTTCGGAGGGGATACGCAGTATTTT.

This clonotype was found many times. The chain recombines TRBV15 with TRBJ2-7; D is tentatively TRBD1 or TRBD2 (5 bases each). Per germline, CDR1 LNHNV and CDR2 YYDKDF (reference sequence). This CDR3 contains 15 residues. V lost 4 bases and J 0 bases, leaving 13 bases between the germline ends. CDR3 in DNA: TGTGCCACCAGCACGGGACGCCTAAGCTCCTACGAGCAGTACTTC. It yields the protein CATSTGRLSSYEQYF.

In this sample, this clonotype turned up many times. This chain uses TRBV9 with TRBJ2-5; D possibly corresponds to TRBD2 (5 bases). V lost 0 bases and J 2 bases, leaving 14 bases between the germline ends. Germline lookup yields CDR1 SGDLS and CDR2 YYNGEE. This CDR3 contains 16 residues. As DNA, the CDR3 is TGTGCCAGCAGCGTAGCGGTGAGCCCGGGACAAGAGACCCAGTACTTC. Its translation: CASSVAVSPGQETQYF.

This chain joins TRBV20-1 and TRBJ2-1; no definite D call. Germline CDR1 and CDR2: DFQATT and SNEGSKA (reference sequence). The V and J ends lost 0 bases and 10 bases respectively, with 16 bases between them. This CDR3 is built from 14 residues. CDR3 region: CSARDPPGLGEQFF. CDR3 DNA: TGCAGTGCTAGAGATCCACCCGGTTTAGGCGAGCAGTTCTTC.

This clonotype came up many times. The V gene is TRBV7-9, the J gene TRBJ2-3; D is uncertain. The CDR3 runs 15 residues. Trimming removed 0 bases at V and 5 bases at J, with 12 bases between. CDR1 SEHNR and CDR2 FQNEAQ come from the germline V gene (reference sequence). This CDR3 reads CASSLAGPVVDTQYF. The CDR3 bases are TGTGCCAGCAGCTTAGCCGGACCAGTGGTAGATACGCAGTATTTT.

Many counts were recorded for this clonotype. V and J are TRBV27 and TRBJ2-2, with D unresolved. The CDR3 totals 14 residues. Trimming pared 5 bases from V and 3 bases from J, leaving 10 bases between. Germline V gives CDR1 MNHEY, CDR2 SMNVEV (reference sequence). The CDR3 sequence is CASSAGTYTGELFF. CDR3 in DNA: TGTGCCAGCAGTGCCGGAACTTACACCGGGGAGCTGTTTTTT.

In its sample, this clonotype was seen many times. The chain employs TRBV7-9 and TRBJ1-1; D gene unclear. With 5 bases removed from V and 1 base from J, the gap between germline ends came to 14 bases. Germline V gene data show CDR1 as SEHNR and CDR2 as FQNEAQ (reference sequence). The CDR3 length is 15 residues. DNA of the CDR3: TGTGCCAGCAGCCCCCCGGCCCCAGCGAACACTGAAGCTTTCTTT. It encodes CASSPPAPANTEAFF.

This clonotype was counted many times. The chain carries TRBV6-5 and TRBJ1-5, with TRBD1 as a possible D gene (6 bases). Germline CDR1 reads MNHEY; CDR2 reads SVGAGI. The CDR3 runs to 18 residues. Trimming pared 6 bases from V and 1 base from J, leaving 22 bases between. In DNA form, the CDR3 reads TGTGCCAGCAGATACCCCCCGGGGGCGTTAGGAAGCAATCAGCCCCAGCATTTT. Translation gives CASRYPPGALGSNQPQHF.

This clonotype appeared many times. This chain connects TRBV27 to TRBJ2-7; TRBD1 or TRBD2 may be the D gene (6 bases each). Looked up from germline, CDR1 is MNHEY and CDR2 is SMNVEV (reference sequence). V gave up 6 bases and J gave up 5 bases, with 23 bases separating them. There are 16 residues in the CDR3. The CDR3 protein is CASSLGAPGLPNEQYF. As DNA, the CDR3 is TGTGCCAGCAGCTTGGGGGCTCCGGGACTTCCCAACGAGCAGTACTTC.

This clonotype showed up many times. V and J are TRBV12-5 and TRBJ1-6; D remains unclear. Looked up from germline, CDR1 is LGHNT and CDR2 is FRNRAP. The CDR3 has 17 amino acids. Trimming cost V 5 bases and J 0 bases, with 14 bases left between them. The CDR3 protein is CASGPDRPSSYNSPLHF. The CDR3 DNA reads as TGTGCTAGTGGTCCAGACCGCCCGAGCTCCTATAATTCACCCCTCCACTTT. The full variable domain, with the rest looked up from reference TRBV12-5 and TRBJ1-6, is DARVTQTPRHKVTEMGQEVTMRCQPILGHNTVFWYRQTMMQGLELLAYFRNRAPLDDSGMPKDRFSAEMPDATLATLKIQPSEPRDSAVYFCASGPDRPSSYNSPLHFGNGTRLTVT.